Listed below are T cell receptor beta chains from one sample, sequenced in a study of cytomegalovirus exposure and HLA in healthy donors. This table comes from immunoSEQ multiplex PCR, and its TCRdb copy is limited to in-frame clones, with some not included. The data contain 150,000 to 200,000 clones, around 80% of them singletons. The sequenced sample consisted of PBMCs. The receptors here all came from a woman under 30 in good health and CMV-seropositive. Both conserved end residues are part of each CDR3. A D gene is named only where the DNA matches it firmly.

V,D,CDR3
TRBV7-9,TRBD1,CASSNSYRGGNYGYTF
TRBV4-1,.,CASSQHDSNEQFF
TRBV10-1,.,CASSESPGYGSYEQYF
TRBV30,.,CAWDLLGGRGTEAFF
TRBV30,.,CAWTAGGELFF
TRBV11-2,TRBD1,CASRWTGGYEQYF
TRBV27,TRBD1,CASSHQGQNRFQPQHF
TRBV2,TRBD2,CASSEGPSGGPYNEQFF
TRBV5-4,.,CASSLLEGVFGYTF
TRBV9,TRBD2,CASSPSGGYNEQFF
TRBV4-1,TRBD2,CASSQGTSGGISYEQYF
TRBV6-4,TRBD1,CASSLGQGAPGELFF
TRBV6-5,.,CASSYSGQRWAGYTF
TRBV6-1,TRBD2,CASSSGLAADTQYF
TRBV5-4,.,CASSLGQQETQYF
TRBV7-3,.,CASSFAGSEQYF
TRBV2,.,CASSGMGDTQYF
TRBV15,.,CATSRDFGDGNTIYF
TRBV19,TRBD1,CASKETGPLNYGYTF
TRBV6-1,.,CASSDGADLPGANGLTF
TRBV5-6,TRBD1,CASSNNRDRGRYGYTF
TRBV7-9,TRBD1,CASSLGGTGGKNTEAFF
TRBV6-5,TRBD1,CASRGTGGDQPQHF
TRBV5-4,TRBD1,CASSHPGTGGGGYTF
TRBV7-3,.,CASSEPPQETQYF
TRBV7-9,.,CASSSSRGNQPQHF
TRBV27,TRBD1,CASSLGTGASQGGYTF
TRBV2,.,CASEASSLAKNIQYF
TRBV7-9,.,CASRGGEGGELFF
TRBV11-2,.,CASSLTVRDREKLFF
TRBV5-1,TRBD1,CAGRQGKDTEAFF
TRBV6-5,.,CASSSTDTQYF
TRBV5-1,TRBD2,CASSGILAGDGDTQYF
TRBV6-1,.,CASSTGVGNTEAFF
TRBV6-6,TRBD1,CASRSTGANNEQFF
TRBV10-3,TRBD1,CAIRGQGLFDTEAFF
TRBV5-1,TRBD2,CASSSGLALYNEQFF
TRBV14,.,CASSQGPNRLRGYTF
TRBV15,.,CATSRDVGRGGTEAFF
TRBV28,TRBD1,CASSYGDRESYTF
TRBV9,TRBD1,CASQQGALSTGELFF
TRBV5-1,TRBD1,CASTTTPGQGRKLFF
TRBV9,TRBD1,CASTDRAYSDTQYF
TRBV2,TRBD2,CASSHGIDLGLAGDSSYEQYF
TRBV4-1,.,CASSQVSGSNQPQHF
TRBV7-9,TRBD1,CASSPGTANTEAFF
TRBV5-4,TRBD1,CASSLGRTGAVDGYTF
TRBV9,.,CASSVGRGRHTDTQYF
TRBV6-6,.,CASSYLRGWGTDTQYF
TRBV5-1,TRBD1,CASRQIQGEGETQYF
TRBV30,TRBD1,CAWQPGTGVNEQFF
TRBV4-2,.,CASSQEIGSGGQETQYF
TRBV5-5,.,CASSPSGQNSFNEKLFF
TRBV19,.,CASRSRGLGYGYTF
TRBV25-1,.,CASSELASYEQYF
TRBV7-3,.,CATIPRDFCGYTF
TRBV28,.,CASSLRAGAEKLFF
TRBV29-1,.,CSVADSYSNQPQHF
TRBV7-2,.,CASSLRDIKETQYF